This T cell receptor beta chain was recorded in a study of blood T cell repertoires in COVID-19. Looking at the study overall: Italy, Spain and the United States were the sources of the convalescent and acute COVID-19 samples. Sources were T cells, B-cell-depleted T cells, or PBMCs; the material itself was cDNA or gDNA.

V shed 0 bases, J shed 5 bases, and the junction held 5 bases outside the gene matches. Germline lookup yields CDR1 SGHRS and CDR2 YFSETQ. There are 15 residues in the CDR3. Study processing details: Estimated nucleated cell counts came from reference gene primer amplification. Assay used: immunoSEQ multiplex PCR; TCRdb lists only in-frame clones, some missing. V, J and clone size reflect that table, while D and trimming were determined from the DNA. The table has 120,000 to 150,000 clones, 85% to 90% seen once. The chain employs TRBV5-1 and TRBJ1-5, with 7 bases lining up with TRBD1. The receptor was isolated from a woman aged 40 to 49 with acute or convalescent COVID-19. The sequenced sample consisted of peripheral blood. CDR3 in amino acids: CASSLVGTDDQPQHF. CDR3 coding DNA: TGCGCCAGCAGCTTGGTGGGGACAGACGATCAGCCCCAGCATTTT.